This section outlines one TCR beta chain sequence together with its context. Its target antigen remains unknown. Receptor amplification or capture employed the immunoSEQ multiplex PCR assay. For the multiplex PCR, a mixture combining 60 forward primers for TCR Vbeta segments and 13 reverse primers for TCR Jbeta segments was used. The CDR3 region of rearranged TCR beta genes was amplified from genomic DNA by a multiplex PCR assay. The amplified TCR beta libraries were sequenced on the Illumina HiSeq System as 87-base-pair reads. As for the original processing: Across the 666 repertoires, a later analysis counted approximately 83 million unique TCR beta chains, 9.5 million to 13 million of which were shared by at least two donors. A nearest-neighbor algorithm error-corrected the raw reads and collapsed the reads into unique sequences, merging closely related sequences to remove PCR and sequencing errors. CDR3 sequences were aligned to IMGT reference sequences to assign V, D and J gene segments. Each retained sequence needed at least a six-nucleotide match to both a V gene segment and a J gene segment. Rearrangements were called productive when the CDR3 lacked stop codons and stayed in frame with V and J; all others were non-productive. Following IMGT convention, CDR3 was defined as the stretch from the second conserved V-encoded cysteine to the conserved J-encoded phenylalanine. The earlier analysis of about 590 of the donors excluded sequences that lacked an unambiguous match to a single V gene segment. In an earlier analysis of a few hundred of the donors, a V segment was called functional when productive rearrangements were above 56.7%, and segregating when the standard deviation between donors exceeded 5%. A statistical classification framework was built to diagnose cytomegalovirus status from the catalog of TCR beta chain sequences. In a later analysis, V and J genes were assigned by comparing TCR nucleotide sequences against IMGT/GENE-DB human TR gene sequences. The TCRdist pipeline was used in a later analysis to assign CDR3 sequences and most-parsimonious VDJ recombination scenarios. A later analysis defined each TCR beta chain by its CDR3 amino acid sequence plus V-gene family, and excluded reads lacking a unique V-gene family. As a way to deal with suspected cross-contamination and a sequencing artifact, a later analysis dropped 592 nucleotide sequences that were highly shared and had low generation probability. In a later analysis, a clonal expansion index for each public chain was calculated from normalized within-repertoire ranks of inferred template counts. In a later analysis, generation probabilities were computed with a VDJ recombination model fitted to out-of-frame rearrangements, and the resulting probabilities were checked against IGoR. In a later analysis, hypergeometric tests were used to score TCR-TCR, TCR-HLA and TCR-CMV co-occurrence, with a repertoire-size bias correction applied to TCR pairs. In a later analysis, false discovery rates were estimated by permuting HLA or CMV assignments 20 times. In a later analysis, co-occurring TCRs were grouped with DBSCAN, and TCRdist sequence similarity was added when clustering was performed within HLA-allele-positive subsets. For co-occurrence clustering, repertoires with fewer than 30,000 or more than 120,000 public chains were excluded, along with four to six repertoires with anomalous nucleotide sharing. TCRdb retrieved this table from immuneACCESS and kept in-frame rearrangements only. Not all clones are present; in checked studies, unresolved V genes account for under half, and no reason is known for the remainder. That table furnishes V, J and clone size, whereas the DNA furnished D and trimming. The sample has 35,000 or so clones on record. The ten largest account for about 8.9% of the sample.

The data belong to a study of cytomegalovirus exposure and HLA in healthy donors (dated by TCRdb to the late 2010s). Study-level background: An earlier analysis of approximately 600 of the donors reported about 290 Gb of sequence data and 120 million or so unique TCR beta sequences from roughly 180 million T cells. Among the 398 genotyped donors, around 79% belonged to the genetic ancestry cluster associated with self-reported Caucasian donors. The study combined high-throughput TCR immunosequencing, statistical association of individual TCRs with disease status, and machine learning to predict cytomegalovirus infection status. Every discovery cohort repertoire had been produced on one sequencing platform. The aim of the study was to test whether cataloging public T cell receptors could identify signatures of past pathogen exposure. The study profiled the T cell repertoires of approximately 700 subjects by immunosequencing and related them to cytomegalovirus serostatus. In a later genetic analysis, genome-wide SNP genotypes for about 55% of the roughly 700 donors were used, and that subset was treated as a discovery cohort. An earlier analysis of 500 to 650 of the donors applied high-throughput TCR beta sequencing to assess whether each TCR beta V gene segment acted as functional or pseudogenic. In the later analysis, no new phenotypic data were used to find candidate immune exposures; instead, reliance was placed on TCR beta sequences and their occurrence across donors. Across roughly 420 genotyped donors of the cohort, an average of roughly 250,000 unique TCR beta nucleotide sequences per donor were sequenced, and 15% to 20% of those sequences were non-productive. The number of typed donors differed by locus: about 629-640 for A, B, C, DRB1 and DQB1; approximately 530 for DQA1; approximately 610 for DPA1; and approximately 450 for DPB1. Approximately 310 gigabases of sequencing data and tens of millions of unique TCR sequences were included in an early release covering 550 to 650 HLA-typed donors. About five DR-DQ haplotypes were treated as single units for association and clustering because of strong linkage in the cohort. Alongside the repertoire data, information on donor age, sex, ethnicity and CMV serostatus was compiled. In addition to the first cohort of 666 subjects, a separate validation cohort of approximately 110 different subjects was used. A later analysis re-analyzed previously published TCR beta repertoires from approximately 700 donors and added high-resolution HLA genotyping to study TCR occurrence patterns. HLA typing covered class I and class II loci at four-digit resolution. What the authors observed across the whole study: When HLA alleles, especially DR and DQ, strongly co-occurred, attributing TCR associations to individual alleles was difficult. Most TCR sequences were seen in very few donors, while some public TCRs were found in many individuals. In an earlier analysis of some 500 of the donors, most TCR beta V segments appeared in productive rearrangements about 90% or about 30% of the time, broadly matching IMGT annotations. A group of highly shared sequence variants was considered likely to be a technical artifact of the sequencing pipeline. According to a later genetic analysis, donors in an Asian-associated ancestry cluster had fewer N-insertions in productive TCRs than the approximately 700-donor mean. The only immune exposure information available for the cohort was CMV serostatus. A further reported finding was that TCR beta sequences accurately predicted the HLA-A and HLA-B alleles for most subjects in the first cohort. The classifier was reported to diagnose cytomegalovirus status with high specificity and sensitivity in both the original and validation cohorts. Linkage disequilibrium might explain the correlated functional status among segregating V segments, but an unknown experimental factor could not be excluded. V-gene and J-gene trimming of TCR beta chains was associated with a missense DCLRE1C variant in a later genetic analysis, and the association was replicated in an independent cohort. The authors suggested that the approach could potentially be extended to other disease states and immunological phenotypes. The 87-base-pair reads could not distinguish some IMGT-functional V segments, including TRBV6-2 and TRBV6-3, so those segments were excluded. At a false discovery rate of 0.05, a later analysis linked under 20,000 TCR beta sequences to specific HLA alleles. The earlier analysis of approximately 560 of the donors excluded some 16 rarely observed V segments, including chromosome 9 orphons, because counts were too low. In a later analysis, HLA-associated TCR beta chains were found to be more clonally expanded and to have lower generation probabilities than equally common non-associated chains. Because HLA typing was missing for some donors at each locus, association tests included only the typed subset. In a later analysis, most CMV-associated TCR beta chains were found to appear HLA-restricted, with HLA associations seemingly driven largely by CMV exposure. In a later analysis, several top co-occurrence clusters were reported to appear linked to parvovirus B19, influenza, CMV and Epstein-Barr virus. In the study, some 180 TCR beta chains were listed as associated with cytomegalovirus. Roughly uniform sequencing depth across donors was assumed in presence/absence analyses, although this assumption may not hold. In a later analysis, TCR association rates were found to vary across HLA loci, with the most associated TCRs seen for DRB1 alleles and the fewest for HLA-C alleles. The cohort was sequenced for TCR beta chains only, and without alpha or paired-chain data the features that could be detected were limited. A few of the identified cytomegalovirus-associated TCR beta chains were confirmed in vitro to be specific for cytomegalovirus antigens.

The junction carries 7 bases between V and J, which are trimmed by 2 bases and 2 bases respectively. Including cysteine and phenylalanine, the CDR3 has 14 amino acids. The CDR3 DNA has 42 bases and is translated from base 1. CDR1 is given as SGHTA and CDR2 as FQGNSA, both from the germline V gene. The cohort was made up of around 720 healthy bone marrow donors. At the time of sampling, every cohort member was nominally healthy, though immune exposures that went unrecorded were likely present. The donor was CMV seropositive and belonged to the group of 250 to 300 seropositive cohort members. Each donor provided a peripheral blood sample, and peripheral blood mononuclear cells were used for TCR beta sequencing. Genomic DNA extraction from the blood cell samples was performed with the Qiagen DNeasy Blood Extraction Kit.

The sequenced sample was PBMCs. The sequence derives from a man aged 40-49 years in good health and CMV-seropositive. Rearrangement joined TRBV7-2 to TRBJ1-3, with the D gene uncertain. The CDR3 region: CASSLQKTGNTIYF. The nucleotide sequence is given as TGTGCCAGCAGCTTACAGAAGACTGGAAACACCATATATTTT. Full variable domain (CDR3 extended with the reference TRBV7-2 and TRBJ1-3 proteins): GAGVSQSPSNKVTEKGKDVELRCDPISGHTALYWYRQSLGQGLEFLIYFQGNSAPDKSGLPSDRFSAERTGGSVSTLTIQRTQQEDSAVYLCASSLQKTGNTIYFGEGSWLTVV.